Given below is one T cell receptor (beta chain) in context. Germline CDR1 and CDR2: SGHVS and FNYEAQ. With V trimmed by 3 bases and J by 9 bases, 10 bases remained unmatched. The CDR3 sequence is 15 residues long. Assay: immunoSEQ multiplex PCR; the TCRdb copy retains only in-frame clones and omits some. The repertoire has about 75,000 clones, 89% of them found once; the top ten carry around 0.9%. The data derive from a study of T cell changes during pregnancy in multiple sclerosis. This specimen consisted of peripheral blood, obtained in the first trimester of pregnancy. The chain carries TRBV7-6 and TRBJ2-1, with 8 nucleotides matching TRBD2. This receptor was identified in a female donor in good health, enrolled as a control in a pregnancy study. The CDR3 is CASSFVAGSGGEQFF. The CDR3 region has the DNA TGTGCCAGCAGCTTTGTAGCGGGGTCTGGGGGTGAGCAGTTCTTC.